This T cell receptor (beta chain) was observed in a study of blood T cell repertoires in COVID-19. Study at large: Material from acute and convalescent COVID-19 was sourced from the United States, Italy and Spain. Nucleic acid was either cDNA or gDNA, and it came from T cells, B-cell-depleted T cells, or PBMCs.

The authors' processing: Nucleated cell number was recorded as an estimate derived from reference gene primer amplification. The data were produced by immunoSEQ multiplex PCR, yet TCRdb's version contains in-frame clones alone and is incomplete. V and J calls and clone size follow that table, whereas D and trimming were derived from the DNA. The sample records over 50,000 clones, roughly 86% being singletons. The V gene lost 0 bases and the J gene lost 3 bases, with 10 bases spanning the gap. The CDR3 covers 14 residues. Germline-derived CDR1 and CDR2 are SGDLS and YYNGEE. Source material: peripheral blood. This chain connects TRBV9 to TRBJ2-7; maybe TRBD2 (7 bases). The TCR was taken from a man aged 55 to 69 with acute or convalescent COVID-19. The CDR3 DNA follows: TGTGCCAGCAGCGTAGGGGGGGGCAACTACGAGCAGTACTTC. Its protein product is CASSVGGGNYEQYF.